The subject of this entry is one T cell receptor beta chain. This entry is derived from a study of blood T cell repertoires in COVID-19. The assay was immunoSEQ multiplex PCR, and TCRdb's table has in-frame clones only and misses some. The sample has 200,000 to 250,000 clones, more than 75% seen once. This CDR3 is 13 amino acids long. Deletions cut 3 bases from V and 13 bases from J, with 16 bases between. Germline CDR1 MNHEY, CDR2 SMNVEV (reference sequence). The receptor comes from a woman older than 75 with COVID-19, enrolled during active disease. The sample was peripheral blood. V is TRBV27 and J is TRBJ2-1; D is unclear. This CDR3 is CASSFPPSVIQFF. CDR3 in DNA: TGTGCCAGCAGTTTCCCCCCCAGTGTGATCCAGTTCTTC.